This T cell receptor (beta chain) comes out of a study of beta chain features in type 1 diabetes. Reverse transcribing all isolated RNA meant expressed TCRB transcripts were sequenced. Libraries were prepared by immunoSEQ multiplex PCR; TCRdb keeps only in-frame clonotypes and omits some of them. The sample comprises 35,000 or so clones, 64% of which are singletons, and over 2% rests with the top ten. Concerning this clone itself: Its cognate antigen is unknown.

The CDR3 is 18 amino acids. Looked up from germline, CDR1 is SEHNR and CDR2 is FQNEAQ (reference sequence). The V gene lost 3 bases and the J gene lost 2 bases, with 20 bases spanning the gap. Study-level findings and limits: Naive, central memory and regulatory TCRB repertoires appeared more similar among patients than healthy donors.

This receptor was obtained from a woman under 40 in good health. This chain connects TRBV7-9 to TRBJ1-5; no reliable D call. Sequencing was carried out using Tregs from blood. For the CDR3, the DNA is TGTGCCAGCAGCTTTACCCCCATGGAGGGTTTCGGCAATCAGCCCCAGCATTTT. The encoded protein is CASSFTPMEGFGNQPQHF.